Included here is one TCR beta chain sequence, with context. This CDR3 has 15 amino acids. V lost 4 bases to trimming and J lost 7 bases; unmatched junction nucleotides: 8. Germline V gene lookup returns CDR1 SGHDT and CDR2 YYEEEE. TCRdb's table, derived via immunoSEQ multiplex PCR, lists solely in-frame clones and lacks some. The sample comprises a few hundred thousand clones, 80% to 90% of which are singletons, and more than 0.95% rests with the top ten. The sample originates from a study of blood T cell repertoires in COVID-19. The sample comprised PBMCs or T cells enriched from blood (not recorded which). The source of this sequence is a young man who had recovered from COVID-19. This rearrangement joins TRBV5-6 to TRBJ2-2; 9 positions agree with TRBD1. DNA for the CDR3: TGTGCCAGCAGCCGATTGGGACAGGGTGGCGGGGAGCTGTTTTTT. Residues: CASSRLGQGGGELFF.